This T cell receptor (beta chain) originates from a study of OX40 agonist ivuxolimab in advanced cancers. Study overall: Patients were dosed intravenously with ivuxolimab at 0.01 to 10 mg/kg every 2 weeks. Study results and caveats: Patients who responded partially at 0.1-3.0 mg/kg showed clonal expansion ranking among the lowest. There was clonal expansion of CD4+ and CD8+ blood T cells by week 6 at 0.1 to 3.0 mg/kg. A proportion of nonresponders additionally exhibited low normalized T-cell clonal expansion.

Trimming removed 2 bases at V and 5 bases at J, with 6 bases between. This CDR3 comprises 13 residues. CDR1 is LNHDA and CDR2 is SQIVND in the germline V gene (reference sequence). Turning to this clone: Antigen specificity is unknown. Other nucleotide sequences from this sample produce the same CDR3.

Here immunoSEQ multiplex PCR was the method, and the copy in TCRdb shows in-frame clones only, minus some. The repertoire holds roughly 12,000 clones, with under 80% as singletons. The sequencing used CD4+ or CD8+ T cells sorted from blood, collected in a trial of the OX40 agonist ivuxolimab. This chain connects TRBV19 to TRBJ2-2; D not certain. This receptor was taken from an adult with an advanced solid tumor such as melanoma, head and neck, liver or kidney cancer. CDR3 sequence reads: CASSISGTGELFF. For the CDR3, the DNA is TGTGCCAGTAGTATATCGGGTACCGGGGAGCTGTTTTTT.